This T cell receptor (beta chain) is from a study of CD8 T cells in Susac syndrome. In this sample, this clonotype turned up once. The CDR3 contains 14 residues. The V gene end was trimmed by 2 bases and the J gene end by 7 bases; junction bases not matched to a gene: 4. Germline V gives CDR1 SGHAT, CDR2 FQNNGV. An amount of RNA that ranged from roughly 0.5 to 1 ug was reverse transcribed with random hexamers. TCRdb redid the calling of the immunoSEQ multiplex PCR reads with MiXCR, one entry per CDR3 protein. The sample carries roughly 60,000 distinct CDR3 sequences, more than 90% recorded once. The chain has TRBV11-2 and TRBJ2-1, with 8 nucleotides matching TRBD2. Material for sequencing was CD8+ T cells from PBMCs. The receptor's source is a human donor in good health. The CDR3 DNA is TGTGCCAGCAGCTTAATGTCGGGGGGGAATGAGCAGTTCTTC. Its translation is CASSLMSGGNEQFF.